This TCR beta chain was captured in a study of shared clonotypes between healthy human individuals (dated by TCRdb to 2019 to 2021). Background for the entire study: A couple of women and a few men aged 18 to 49 years were included in the cohort. Each donor's leukapheresis produced roughly between about 0.9 and 9.5 billion PBMCs. For each donor, CD4 naive and CD4 memory were each given three plates, CD8 naive was given two plates, and CD8 memory was given one plate. To increase sequencing depth and limit assay-specific biases, different laboratories used diverse techniques to prepare libraries and sequence TCR repertoires. The study deeply sequenced blood TCR repertoires of several healthy adults to estimate repertoire size and the extent of clonotype sharing between individuals.

What the work shows at the level of the full study, not this receptor alone: Incomplete sequencing was indicated by rarefaction of sorted-subset datasets, despite the large sequencing depth. Sampling was restricted to blood, and TCR repertoires in tissue are likely to differ from TCR repertoires in blood. Pairwise subsampling led to the expectation that sequencing depth would affect the degree of clonotype sharing among donors. Clonotypes shared by all four sorted-subset donors showed higher generation probabilities than non-shared clonotypes. Approximately 5% of naive CD4, 3% to 3.5% of naive CD8, around 2.3% of memory CD4, and 0.4% of memory CD8 clonotypes were shared across four donors. Because the study included only a small number of donors, the genetic and exposure-history diversity represented was limited. Estimated clonotype richness was generally larger for naive than for memory subsets.

A word on this clone: Which antigen it targets is not known. No much larger clonotype is one base removed from it; base qualities were not supplied.

For this chain, trimming is 0 bases at the V end and 5 bases at the J end, and the number of junction bases without a gene match is 6. The germline V gene specifies SGHRS as CDR1 and YFSETQ as CDR2. The CDR3 measures 15 amino acids from cysteine to phenylalanine. Only the CDR3 DNA is retained, 45 bases long and in frame from the first base. Healthy HIV-negative adults with no recently reported acute infections or vaccinations were included as donors. All donors were Caucasian adults living in Nashville, Tennessee, USA. CD4+ T cells were enriched through magnetic negative selection, after which naive cells were positively selected on CD45RA and the remaining negative fraction served as the memory subset. Blood was obtained by leukapheresis, after which PBMCs were separated by Ficoll-Histopaque density gradient centrifugation and cryopreserved in liquid nitrogen vapor phase. Analytical flow cytometry was used to check the purity and quantity of each magnetically sorted T cell population. Genomic DNA was isolated from every sorted fraction and measured by UV absorbance on a Nanodrop 2000c.

Using the deep immunoSEQ assay, multiplex PCR amplified TCR CDR3 regions from genomic DNA. For each cell subset, the extracted genomic DNA was distributed evenly across all wells of several immunoSEQ 96-well plates, and each plate served as one replicate. Each replicate PCR for sorted subsets received around 0.2 ug genomic DNA, equal to about 30,000 T cell genomes. Purified libraries were quantified with a Qubit 3.0 fluorometer, sized on a Bioanalyzer 2100, and re-quantified with the KAPA Library Quantification kit. Every immunoSEQ 96-well plate was sequenced on a separate single-read 150-cycle Illumina NextSeq 550 flow cell. Per the source publication's procedure: Because the immunoSEQ output held only junctional sequences and lacked quality scores, the filtering could not match the filtering applied to full-length reads. To assign V/J genes and CDR3, sequences were annotated against IMGT germline references using PyIR, a Python wrapper for IgBLAST v1.9. Reads were filtered out if the reads had weak V/J assignments (E-value above 1e-6), no CDR3, stop codons, out-of-frame junctions, or ambiguous translated residues. V3J clonotypes were defined by identical inferred V gene, J gene, and CDR3 amino acid sequence. Percentage overlap between repertoires was computed as shared unique clonotypes divided by the size of the smaller repertoire. RTK rarefaction, the Chao1 estimator, and Recon v2.1 estimates of unobserved clonotypes were used to assess repertoire richness. Generation probabilities for all TCRbeta clonotypes obtained by the gDNA method from a few donors were computed using OLGA. Drawn from immuneACCESS, this table holds only the in-frame rearrangements with V and J called that TCRdb kept. Clones are partly lost; checked studies trace under half to an unresolved V gene and leave the rest unexplained. V, J and clone size were drawn from that table, and D and trimming were deduced from the DNA. Here the sample has 2.5 million or so clones; approximately 94% occur a single time. The biggest ten clones account for roughly 0.13% of the sample.

This TCR came from a man aged 18 to 30 in good health. Sequencing used naive CD4+ T cells sorted from blood. In light of the paper, this sample's cell subset or site label describes: CD45RA+ positively selected. The rearrangement combines TRBV5-1 with TRBJ2-5, with 8 middle bases fitting TRBD1. CDR3 loop: CASSLDRGFSETQYF. The nucleotide sequence reads as follows: TGCGCCAGCAGCTTGGACAGGGGGTTTAGCGAGACCCAGTACTTC.